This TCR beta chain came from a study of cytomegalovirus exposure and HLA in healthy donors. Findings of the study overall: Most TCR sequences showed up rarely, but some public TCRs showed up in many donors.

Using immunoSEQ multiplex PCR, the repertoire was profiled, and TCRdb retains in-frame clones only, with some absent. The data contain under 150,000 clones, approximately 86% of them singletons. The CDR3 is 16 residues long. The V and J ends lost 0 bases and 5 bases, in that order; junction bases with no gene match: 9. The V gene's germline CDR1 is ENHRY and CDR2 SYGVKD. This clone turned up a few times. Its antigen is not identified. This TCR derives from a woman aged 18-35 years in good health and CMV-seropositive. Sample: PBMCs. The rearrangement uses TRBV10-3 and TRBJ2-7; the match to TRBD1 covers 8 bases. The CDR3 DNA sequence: TGTGCCATCAGTGAGTCGATGGCAGGGGGCTTTAACGAGCAGTACTTC. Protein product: CAISESMAGGFNEQYF.